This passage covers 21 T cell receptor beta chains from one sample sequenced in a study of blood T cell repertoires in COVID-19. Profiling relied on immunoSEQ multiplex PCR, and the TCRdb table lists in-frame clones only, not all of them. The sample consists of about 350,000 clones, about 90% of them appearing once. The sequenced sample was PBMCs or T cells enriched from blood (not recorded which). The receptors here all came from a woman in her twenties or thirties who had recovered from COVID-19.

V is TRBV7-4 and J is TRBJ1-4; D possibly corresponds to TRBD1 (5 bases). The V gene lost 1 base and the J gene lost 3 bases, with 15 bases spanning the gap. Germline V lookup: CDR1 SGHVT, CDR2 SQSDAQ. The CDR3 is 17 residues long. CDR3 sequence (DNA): TGTGCCAGCAGCTTAGTGTGTAGGGGCAGAGCTAATGAAAAACTGTTTTTT. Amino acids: CASSLVCRGRANEKLFF.

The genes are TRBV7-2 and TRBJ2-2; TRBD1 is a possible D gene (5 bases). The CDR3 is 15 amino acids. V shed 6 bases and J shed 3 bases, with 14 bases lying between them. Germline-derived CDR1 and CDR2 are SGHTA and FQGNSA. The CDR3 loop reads CASRRQSEDTGELFF. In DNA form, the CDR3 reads TGTGCCAGCAGAAGACAGTCAGAGGACACCGGGGAGCTGTTTTTT.

The DNA for the CDR3 is TGTGCTAGTGGTTTGGTCCACCCAGGACAGGGAACGCCCTACACTGAAGCTTTCTTT. Translating it yields CASGLVHPGQGTPYTEAFF. The rearrangement joins TRBV12-5 to TRBJ1-1, with 8 bases fitting TRBD1. Germline V gene data show CDR1 as LGHNT and CDR2 as FRNRAP. The junction had 15 bases not matched to a gene; V was cut back by 0 bases and J by 3 bases. The CDR3 sequence is 19 residues long.

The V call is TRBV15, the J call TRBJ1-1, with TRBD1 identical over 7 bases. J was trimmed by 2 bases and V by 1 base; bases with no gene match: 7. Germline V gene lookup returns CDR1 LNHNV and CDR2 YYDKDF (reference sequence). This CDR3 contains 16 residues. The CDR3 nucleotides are TGTGCCACCAGCAGAGGCCAGACAGGGTCAAACACTGAAGCTTTCTTT. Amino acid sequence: CATSRGQTGSNTEAFF.

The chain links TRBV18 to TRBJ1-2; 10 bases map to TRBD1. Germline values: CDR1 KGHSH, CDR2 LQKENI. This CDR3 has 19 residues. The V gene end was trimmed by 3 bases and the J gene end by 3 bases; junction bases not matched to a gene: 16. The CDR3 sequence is CASSPKGPGQGSLYYGYTF. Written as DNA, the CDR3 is TGTGCCAGCTCACCGAAAGGGCCGGGACAGGGGTCGTTGTACTATGGCTACACCTTC.

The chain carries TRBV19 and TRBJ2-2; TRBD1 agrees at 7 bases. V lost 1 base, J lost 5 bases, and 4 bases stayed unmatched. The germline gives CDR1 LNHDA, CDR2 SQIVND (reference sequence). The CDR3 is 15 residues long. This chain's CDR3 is CASSIGQGRTGELFF. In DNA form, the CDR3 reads TGTGCCAGTAGTATAGGACAGGGACGAACCGGGGAGCTGTTTTTT.

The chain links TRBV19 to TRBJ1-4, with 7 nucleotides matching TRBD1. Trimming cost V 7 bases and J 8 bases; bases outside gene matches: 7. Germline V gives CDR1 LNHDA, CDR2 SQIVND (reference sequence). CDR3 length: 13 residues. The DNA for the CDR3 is TGTGCCAGTACAGCGACAGGGAGAGAAAAACTGTTTTTT. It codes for CASTATGREKLFF.

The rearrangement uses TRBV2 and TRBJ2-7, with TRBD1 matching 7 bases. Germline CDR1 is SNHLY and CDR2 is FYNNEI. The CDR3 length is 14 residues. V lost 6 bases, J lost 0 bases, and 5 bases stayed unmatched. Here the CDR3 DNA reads TGTGCCAGCAGGGCGGACAGGCTCTCCTACGAGCAGTACTTC. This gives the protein CASRADRLSYEQYF.

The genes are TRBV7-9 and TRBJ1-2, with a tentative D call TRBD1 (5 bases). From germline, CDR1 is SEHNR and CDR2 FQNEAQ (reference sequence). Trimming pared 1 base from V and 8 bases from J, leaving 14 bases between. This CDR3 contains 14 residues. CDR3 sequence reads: CASSLVRGSGGYTF. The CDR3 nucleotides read TGTGCCAGCAGCTTAGTACGGGGGAGCGGCGGCTACACCTTC.

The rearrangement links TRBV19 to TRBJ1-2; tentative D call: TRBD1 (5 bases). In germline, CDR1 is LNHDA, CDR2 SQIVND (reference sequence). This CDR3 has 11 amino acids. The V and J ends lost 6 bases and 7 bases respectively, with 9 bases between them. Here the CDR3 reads CASSRETGYTF. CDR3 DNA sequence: TGTGCCAGTAGCAGGGAAACTGGCTACACCTTC. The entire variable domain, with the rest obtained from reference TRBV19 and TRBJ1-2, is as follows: DGGITQSPKYLFRKEGQNVTLSCEQNLNHDAMYWYRQDPGQGLRLIYYSQIVNDFQKGDIAEGYSVSREKKESFPLTVTSAQKNPTAFYLCASSRETGYTFGSGTRLTVV.

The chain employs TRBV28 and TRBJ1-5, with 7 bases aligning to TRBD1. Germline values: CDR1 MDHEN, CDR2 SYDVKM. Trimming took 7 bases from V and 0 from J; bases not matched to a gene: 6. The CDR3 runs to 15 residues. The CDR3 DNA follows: TGTGCCAGCACCCGGGACAGAACTAGCAATCAGCCCCAGCATTTT. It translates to CASTRDRTSNQPQHF.

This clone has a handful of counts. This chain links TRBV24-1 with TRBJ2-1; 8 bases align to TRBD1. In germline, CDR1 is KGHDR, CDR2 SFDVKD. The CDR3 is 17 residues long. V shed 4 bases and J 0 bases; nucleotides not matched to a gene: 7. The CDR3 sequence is CATSDIAGGASYNEQFF. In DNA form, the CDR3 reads TGTGCCACCAGTGACATCGCAGGGGGCGCCTCCTACAATGAGCAGTTCTTC.

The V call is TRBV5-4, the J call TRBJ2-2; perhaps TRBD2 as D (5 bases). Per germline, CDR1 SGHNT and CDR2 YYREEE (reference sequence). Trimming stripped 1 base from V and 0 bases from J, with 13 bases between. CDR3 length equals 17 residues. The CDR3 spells CASSLSDLGANTGELFF. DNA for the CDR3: TGTGCCAGCAGCTTGTCAGATCTCGGGGCGAACACCGGGGAGCTGTTTTTT. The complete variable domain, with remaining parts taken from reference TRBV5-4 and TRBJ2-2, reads ETGVTQSPTHLIKTRGQQVTLRCSSQSGHNTVSWYQQALGQGPQFIFQYYREEENGRGNFPPRFSGLQFPNYSSELNVNALELDDSALYLCASSLSDLGANTGELFFGEGSRLTVL.

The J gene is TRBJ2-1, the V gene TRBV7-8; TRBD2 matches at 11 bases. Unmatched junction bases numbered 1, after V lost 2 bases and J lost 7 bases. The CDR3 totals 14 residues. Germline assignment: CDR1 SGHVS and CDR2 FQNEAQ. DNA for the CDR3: TGTGCCAGCAGCTTACGGACTAGCGGGAATGAGCAGTTCTTC. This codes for CASSLRTSGNEQFF.

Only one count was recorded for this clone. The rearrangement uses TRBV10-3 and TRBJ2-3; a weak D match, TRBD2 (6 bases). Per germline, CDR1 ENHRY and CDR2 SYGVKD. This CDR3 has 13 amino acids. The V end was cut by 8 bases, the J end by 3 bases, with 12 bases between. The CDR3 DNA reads TGTGCCATCCGCGGGGAAGCGACAGATACGCAGTATTTT. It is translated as CAIRGEATDTQYF.

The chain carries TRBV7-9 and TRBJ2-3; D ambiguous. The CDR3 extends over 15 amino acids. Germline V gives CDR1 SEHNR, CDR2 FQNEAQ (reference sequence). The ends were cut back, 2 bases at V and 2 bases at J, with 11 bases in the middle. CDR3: CASSLNSADTDTQYF. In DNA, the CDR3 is TGTGCCAGCAGCTTAAACTCTGCGGACACAGATACGCAGTATTTT.

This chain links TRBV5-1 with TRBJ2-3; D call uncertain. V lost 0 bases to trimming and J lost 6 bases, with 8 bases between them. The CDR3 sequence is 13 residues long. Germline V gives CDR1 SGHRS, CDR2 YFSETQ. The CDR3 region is CASSLDQRDTQYF. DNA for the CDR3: TGCGCCAGCAGCTTGGACCAACGGGATACGCAGTATTTT.

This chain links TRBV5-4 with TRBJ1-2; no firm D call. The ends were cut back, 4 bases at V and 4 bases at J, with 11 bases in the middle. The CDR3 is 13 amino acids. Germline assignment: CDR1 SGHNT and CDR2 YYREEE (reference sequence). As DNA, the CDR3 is TGTGCCAGCAGCCCCCGGGAGACCTATGGCTACACCTTC. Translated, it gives CASSPRETYGYTF.

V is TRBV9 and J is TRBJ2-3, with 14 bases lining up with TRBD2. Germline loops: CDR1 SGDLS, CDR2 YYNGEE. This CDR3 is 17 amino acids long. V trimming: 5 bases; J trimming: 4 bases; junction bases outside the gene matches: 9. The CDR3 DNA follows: TGTGCCAGCAGTAGGGGACTAGCGGGGGTTGAGGCAGATACGCAGTATTTT. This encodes CASSRGLAGVEADTQYF.

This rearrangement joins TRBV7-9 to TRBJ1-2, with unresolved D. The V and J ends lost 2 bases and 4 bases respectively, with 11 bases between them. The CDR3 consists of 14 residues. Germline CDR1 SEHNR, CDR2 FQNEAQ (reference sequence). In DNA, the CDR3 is TGTGCCAGCAGCTTACCGACTGGAGTCTATGGCTACACCTTC. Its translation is CASSLPTGVYGYTF.

The CDR3 nucleotides are TGTGCCAGCAGTTTATCTTTTGGACAGGCGAGCTCTGGAAACACCATATATTTT. It is translated as CASSLSFGQASSGNTIYF. This chain connects TRBV27 to TRBJ1-3; TRBD1 aligns across 7 bases. Germline V lookup: CDR1 MNHEY, CDR2 SMNVEV (reference sequence). The CDR3 totals 18 residues. With 0 bases clipped from V and 0 bases from J, the junction kept 8 bases outside the gene matches.